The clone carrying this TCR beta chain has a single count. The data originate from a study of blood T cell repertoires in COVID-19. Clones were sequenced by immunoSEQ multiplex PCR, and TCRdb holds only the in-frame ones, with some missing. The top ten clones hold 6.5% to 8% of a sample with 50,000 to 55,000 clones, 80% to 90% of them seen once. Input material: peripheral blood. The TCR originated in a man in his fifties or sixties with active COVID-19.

The CDR3 region has the DNA TGTGCCAGTAGCATACAGGGGAATGTCAACTATGGCTACACCTTC. Amino acid sequence: CASSIQGNVNYGYTF. V is TRBV19 and J is TRBJ1-2; TRBD1 matches at 7 bases. CDR3 length: 15 residues. Germline V gene data show CDR1 as LNHDA and CDR2 as SQIVND (reference sequence). Trimming removed 6 bases from V and 2 bases from J; junction bases left unmatched: 9.